These T cell receptor beta chains were read from a single sample in a study of CD8 T cells in ankylosing spondylitis. TCRdb used MiXCR to reprocess the 5' RACE reads, holding one entry per CDR3 protein. The repertoire holds about 840,000 distinct CDR3 sequences, with about 10% as singletons. Material for sequencing was blood, either unsorted or a sorted T cell fraction (not recorded which). The receptors originated from a male donor with ankylosing spondylitis. The CDR3 runs from the conserved cysteine through the conserved F or W. The order of the fields is J gene, D gene, clone size, V gene, CDR3 length, CDR3 protein, CDR3 DNA. The D gene is left open where the match is weak. A row's size may be missing; if present it is once, few, many or a size class.

TRBJ1-3 - few TRBV27 15 CASRSRQDFGNTIYF TGTGCCAGCAGATCCCGACAGGATTTTGGAAACACCATATATTTT
TRBJ1-1 - - TRBV20-1 14 CSASPTSMNTEAFF TGCAGTGCTAGCCCGACCAGCATGAACACTGAAGCTTTCTTT
TRBJ2-2 - few TRBV27 13 CASSSRAGGELFF TGTGCCAGCAGTTCCCGGGCGGGCGGGGAGCTGTTTTTT
TRBJ1-2 - few TRBV6-5 14 CASSYSMTSYGYTF TGTGCCAGCAGTTACTCGATGACTTCCTATGGCTACACCTTC
TRBJ1-5 TRBD1 few TRBV28 17 CASSNRARQGQVQPQHF TGTGCCAGCAGTAATCGAGCCCGACAGGGTCAGGTTCAGCCCCAGCATTTT
TRBJ2-5 - few TRBV6-1 13 CATLTWGEETQYF TGTGCCACCCTCACCTGGGGCGAAGAGACCCAGTACTTC
TRBJ2-1 TRBD2 few TRBV28 15 CASRNSGGSYNEQFF TGTGCCAGCAGAAATAGCGGGGGCTCCTACAATGAGCAGTTCTTC
TRBJ2-4 - few TRBV20-1 11 CSAPFKNIQYF TGCAGTGCCCCTTTCAAAAACATTCAGTACTTC
TRBJ1-1 - - TRBV12-3/TRBV12-4 16 CASSYRGVRGNTEAFF TGTGCCAGCAGTTATCGGGGTGTCCGTGGGAACACTGAAGCTTTCTTT
TRBJ2-1 - - TRBV4-3 14 CASSRIGAGNEQFF TGCGCCAGCAGCCGGATTGGTGCAGGGAATGAGCAGTTCTTC
TRBJ1-1 - few TRBV12-3/TRBV12-4 15 CASSLAWTTNTEAFF TGTGCCAGCAGTTTAGCGTGGACCACGAACACTGAAGCTTTCTTT
TRBJ2-1 TRBD2 - TRBV10-3 14 CAITPGGTIREQFF TGTGCCATCACCCCCGGAGGGACTATACGTGAGCAGTTCTTC
TRBJ2-1 - - TRBV5-1 14 CASSIGLYDNEQFF TGCGCCAGCAGCATCGGACTGTACGACAATGAGCAGTTCTTC
TRBJ1-6 - few TRBV6-1 14 CASSKVLANSPLHF TGTGCCAGCAGTAAGGTCCTTGCGAATTCACCCCTCCACTTT
TRBJ2-1 TRBD2 many TRBV5-1 16 CASFSGGGSSYNEQFF TGCGCCAGCTTTAGCGGGGGAGGGAGTTCCTACAATGAGCAGTTCTTC
TRBJ2-7 TRBD1 - TRBV18 17 CASSPRGGAGGNYEQYF TGTGCCAGCTCACCACGCGGTGGAGCAGGGGGAAACTACGAGCAGTACTTC
TRBJ1-4 - few TRBV12-3/TRBV12-4 15 CASSLGDPANEKLFF TGTGCCAGCAGTTTAGGGGACCCTGCTAATGAAAAACTGTTTTTT
TRBJ2-7 - many TRBV29-1 12 CSVKAQTYEQYF TGCAGCGTTAAAGCACAGACCTACGAGCAGTACTTC
TRBJ2-7 TRBD2 - TRBV10-3 17 CAISGVGSGSESLEQYF TGTGCCATCAGTGGAGTAGGTAGCGGGAGTGAGAGTCTCGAGCAGTACTTC
TRBJ2-7 - once TRBV6-1 14 CASSPRDGGYEQYF TGTGCCAGCAGCCCCCGGGACGGGGGATACGAGCAGTACTTC
TRBJ1-1 - - TRBV3-1 14 CASSRDRINTEAFF TGTGCCAGCAGTCGTGACAGGATCAACACTGAAGCTTTCTTT
TRBJ2-6 TRBD1 - TRBV10-2 15 CASTTGVSGANVLTF TGCGCCAGCACAACAGGGGTCTCTGGGGCCAACGTCCTGACTTTC
TRBJ2-7 TRBD2 few TRBV15 16 CATSRARTSGTHEQYF TGTGCCACCAGCAGAGCACGGACTAGCGGGACCCACGAGCAGTACTTC
TRBJ2-2 TRBD2 many TRBV7-9 15 CASSFSGGYVGELFF TGTGCCAGCAGCTTCAGCGGGGGTTACGTGGGGGAGCTGTTTTTT
TRBJ2-3 TRBD1 - TRBV29-1 14 CSVGDRGFADTQYF TGCAGCGTTGGGGACAGGGGGTTTGCAGATACGCAGTATTTT
TRBJ2-3 TRBD1 once TRBV2 15 CASGGTGRSTDTQYF TGTGCCAGCGGAGGGACAGGCCGAAGCACAGATACGCAGTATTTT
TRBJ2-7 TRBD2 few TRBV20-1 12 CRASSGVHEQYF TGCAGGGCTTCTAGCGGCGTCCACGAGCAGTACTTC
TRBJ1-6 - many TRBV12-3/TRBV12-4 14 CASSPGLDNSPLHF TGTGCCAGCAGTCCGGGACTGGATAATTCACCCCTCCACTTT
TRBJ2-3 - - TRBV28 15 CASSQRGIYTDTQYF TGTGCCAGCAGCCAGAGAGGGATTTACACAGATACGCAGTATTTT
TRBJ2-7 - few TRBV11-2 13 CASSSDRLREQYF TGTGCCAGCAGCTCGGACAGACTAAGGGAGCAGTACTTC
TRBJ2-5 - - TRBV7-2 14 CASTPRAGQETQYF TGTGCCAGCACCCCTCGGGCGGGACAAGAGACCCAGTACTTC